This note documents a single T cell receptor (beta chain) sequence. The data belong to a study of molecular identifiers for immune sequencing clone quantification. Across the study: The replicates split RNA from approximately 20,000 or 100,000 naive CD8 cells five ways and sequenced four.

TCRdb re-analysed the PCR reads in MiXCR, keeping a single row per CDR3 protein. The data contain under 600,000 distinct CDR3 sequences, about 21% of them seen just once; the ten biggest clones take up 0.84%. Libraries of naive CD8 T cells were made from roughly 18,000 to 920,000 sorted cells. They used 10%, 30% or 50% RNA. CD8+CD4-CCR7+CD45RA+ cells were sorted as naive CD8 T cells. Trimming took off 5 bases at V and 4 bases at J, with 8 bases between the two ends. Per germline, CDR1 SQVTM and CDR2 ANQGSEA. This CDR3 region has 12 residues. This TCR was sampled from a human donor in good health. Some libraries in this study had Jurkat cell RNA spiked in. This chain joins TRBV29-1 and TRBJ2-2; D call uncertain. What was sequenced was naive CD8+ T cells from blood, with Jurkat cell RNA spiked in. Specified subset: FACS-sorted CD8+CD4-CCR7+CD45RA+ naive T cells. The CDR3 is CSVTRATGELFF. Written as DNA, the CDR3 is TGCAGCGTTACAAGGGCCACCGGGGAGCTGTTTTTT.